The clone carrying this T cell receptor beta chain rates as medium-sized. The template was genomic DNA from peripheral blood, not RNA. Rearranged V-D-J TRB sequences were amplified with a mixed TRB-A/B primer pool. TCRdb called the multiplex PCR reads again in MiXCR, with one record for every CDR3 protein. The table has thousands of distinct CDR3 sequences, about a quarter seen once. These data originate in a study of T cell repertoires in aging, cancer and after chemotherapy. From germline, CDR1 is SGHNT and CDR2 YYREEE (reference sequence). The CDR3 length is 15 residues. V shed 3 bases and J 3 bases; nucleotides not matched to a gene: 8.

The sequenced sample was blood. The sequence came from a human donor in good health. The chain recombines TRBV5-4 with TRBJ1-2; 7 nucleotides match TRBD1. The CDR3 loop reads CASSWRGRGDYGYTF. The CDR3 DNA is TGTGCCAGCAGCTGGAGGGGGCGCGGCGACTATGGCTACACCTTC.